These T cell receptor beta chains were read from a single sample in a study of T cells after yellow fever vaccination. Each CDR3 protein gets one entry after TCRdb re-called the 5' RACE reads with MiXCR. The top ten hold roughly a sixth of the sample, which has around 500,000 distinct CDR3 sequences, 21% seen once. The specimen was PBMCs, collected 20 to 25 days after the first yellow fever vaccination. The receptor source for this set is a man aged 18 to 35 who received the YFV17D yellow fever vaccine. Both conserved end residues are part of each CDR3. The order of the fields is V gene, J gene, D gene, clone size, CDR3 protein, CDR3 DNA. A D gene is named only where the DNA matches it firmly. Expanded clones are given a class, and other clones once, few, many or no size at all.

v_call: TRBV12-3/TRBV12-4; j_call: TRBJ1-5; d_call: NA; clone_size: few; cdr3_aa: CASSLGQVYYQPQHF; cdr3_nt: TGTGCCAGCAGTTTAGGCCAAGTTTACTATCAGCCCCAGCATTTT
v_call: TRBV4-2; j_call: TRBJ1-4; d_call: NA; clone_size: NA; cdr3_aa: CASSQVARATNEKLFF; cdr3_nt: TGTGCCAGCAGCCAAGTTGCCCGTGCAACTAATGAAAAACTGTTTTTT
v_call: TRBV5-5; j_call: TRBJ1-5; d_call: NA; clone_size: NA; cdr3_aa: CASSLGGPYNQPQHF; cdr3_nt: TGTGCCAGCAGCTTGGGAGGGCCCTACAATCAGCCCCAGCATTTT
v_call: TRBV5-1; j_call: TRBJ2-5; d_call: NA; clone_size: NA; cdr3_aa: CASSGAGTRGRETQYF; cdr3_nt: TGCGCCAGCAGCGGAGCCGGGACGAGGGGGAGAGAGACCCAGTACTTC
v_call: TRBV19; j_call: TRBJ2-7; d_call: NA; clone_size: NA; cdr3_aa: CASNPNPLQDEQYF; cdr3_nt: TGTGCCAGTAACCCAAATCCCTTACAGGACGAGCAGTACTTC
v_call: TRBV24-1; j_call: TRBJ1-1; d_call: NA; clone_size: few; cdr3_aa: CATSDLNTEAFF; cdr3_nt: TGTGCCACCAGTGATTTGAATACTGAAGCTTTCTTT
v_call: TRBV28; j_call: TRBJ2-1; d_call: TRBD2; clone_size: few; cdr3_aa: CASSPLWSGGAGEQFF; cdr3_nt: TGTGCCAGCAGTCCCCTGTGGAGCGGGGGGGCAGGAGAGCAGTTCTTC
v_call: TRBV3-1; j_call: TRBJ2-7; d_call: TRBD2; clone_size: NA; cdr3_aa: CASSQDGYSGGENEQYF; cdr3_nt: TGTGCCAGCAGCCAAGATGGGTATAGCGGGGGGGAAAACGAGCAGTACTTC
v_call: TRBV10-3; j_call: TRBJ1-2; d_call: NA; clone_size: few; cdr3_aa: CAISESREDHGYTF; cdr3_nt: TGTGCCATCAGTGAGTCAAGGGAGGACCATGGCTACACCTTC
v_call: TRBV10-3; j_call: TRBJ2-1; d_call: TRBD1; clone_size: NA; cdr3_aa: CAISDPGTGVNEQFF; cdr3_nt: TGTGCCATCAGTGATCCCGGGACAGGCGTCAATGAGCAGTTCTTC
v_call: TRBV7-9; j_call: TRBJ2-5; d_call: TRBD2; clone_size: NA; cdr3_aa: CASSSGLAGENEAQYF; cdr3_nt: TGTGCCAGCAGCTCGGGACTAGCGGGAGAGAACGAGGCCCAGTACTTC
v_call: TRBV7-2; j_call: TRBJ2-2; d_call: NA; clone_size: few; cdr3_aa: CASSSRDPHTGELFF; cdr3_nt: TGTGCCAGCAGCTCCCGGGACCCCCACACCGGGGAGCTGTTTTTT
v_call: TRBV20-1; j_call: TRBJ2-2; d_call: NA; clone_size: few; cdr3_aa: CSAPGDTGELFF; cdr3_nt: TGCAGTGCCCCAGGAGACACCGGGGAGCTGTTTTTT
v_call: TRBV5-1; j_call: TRBJ2-7; d_call: NA; clone_size: many; cdr3_aa: CASSLEGTTSYEQYF; cdr3_nt: TGCGCCAGCAGCTTGGAAGGAACAACATCCTACGAGCAGTACTTC
v_call: TRBV7-2; j_call: TRBJ2-3; d_call: TRBD2; clone_size: few; cdr3_aa: CASSFGGGVLDTQYF; cdr3_nt: TGTGCCAGCAGCTTCGGCGGGGGGGTCCTAGATACGCAGTATTTT
v_call: TRBV9; j_call: TRBJ1-1; d_call: NA; clone_size: few; cdr3_aa: CASSVGTFNTEAFF; cdr3_nt: TGTGCCAGCAGCGTAGGAACCTTTAACACTGAAGCTTTCTTT
v_call: TRBV6-5; j_call: TRBJ2-1; d_call: TRBD2; clone_size: NA; cdr3_aa: CASSYGGTSGYNEQFF; cdr3_nt: TGTGCCAGCAGTTACGGCGGGACTAGCGGCTACAATGAGCAGTTCTTC
v_call: TRBV10-3; j_call: TRBJ2-5; d_call: NA; clone_size: few; cdr3_aa: CAISGIQETQYF; cdr3_nt: TGTGCCATCTCGGGGATACAAGAGACCCAGTACTTC
v_call: TRBV29-1; j_call: TRBJ2-5; d_call: NA; clone_size: NA; cdr3_aa: CSVEGRGAHEETQYF; cdr3_nt: TGCAGCGTTGAAGGAAGGGGGGCGCACGAAGAGACCCAGTACTTC
v_call: TRBV28; j_call: TRBJ1-6; d_call: NA; clone_size: many; cdr3_aa: CASSYPGRSPLHF; cdr3_nt: TGTGCCAGCAGTTACCCAGGGCGGTCACCCCTCCACTTT
v_call: TRBV4-3; j_call: TRBJ2-6; d_call: NA; clone_size: few; cdr3_aa: CASSQEGFSSGANVLTF; cdr3_nt: TGCGCCAGCAGCCAAGAGGGGTTTAGCTCTGGGGCCAACGTCCTGACTTTC
v_call: TRBV6-1; j_call: TRBJ2-3; d_call: TRBD2; clone_size: many; cdr3_aa: CASRTTEAGSFGTDTQYF; cdr3_nt: TGTGCCAGCAGAACGACTGAAGCGGGGTCCTTCGGCACAGATACGCAGTATTTT
v_call: TRBV14; j_call: TRBJ2-6; d_call: NA; clone_size: few; cdr3_aa: CASSLRVGVSGANVLTF; cdr3_nt: TGTGCCAGCAGCCTTCGGGTTGGCGTCTCTGGGGCCAACGTCCTGACTTTC
v_call: TRBV4-3; j_call: TRBJ2-7; d_call: NA; clone_size: NA; cdr3_aa: CASSQDSGQAYEQYF; cdr3_nt: TGCGCCAGCAGCCAAGATTCAGGACAAGCCTACGAGCAGTACTTC
v_call: TRBV5-1; j_call: TRBJ1-3; d_call: NA; clone_size: few; cdr3_aa: CASSQGSASGNTIYF; cdr3_nt: TGCGCCAGCAGCCAAGGATCAGCGTCTGGAAACACCATATATTTT